This is a list of T cell receptor beta chains from one sample in a study of blood T cell repertoires in COVID-19. TCRdb's table, derived via immunoSEQ multiplex PCR, lists solely in-frame clones and lacks some. The table shows around 390,000 clones, with around nine tenths occurring only once. Source material: PBMCs or T cells enriched from blood (not recorded which). All receptors come from a woman between 50 and 59 years old who had recovered from COVID-19. Each CDR3 is given with its conserved first and last residue. Each record gives: CDR3 length, J gene, clone size, D gene, V gene, CDR3 DNA, CDR3 protein. A D gene is named only where the DNA matches it firmly. Not all rows give a size; the values are once, few, many and, for expanded clones, a class.

len: 14
j_gene: TRBJ2-1
abundance: .
d_gene: TRBD1
v_gene: TRBV7-2
CDR3nt: TGTGCCAGCAGCTTTGGACAGGGGGTCAATGAGCAGTTCTTC
CDR3aa: CASSFGQGVNEQFF

len: 16
j_gene: TRBJ2-1
abundance: .
d_gene: .
v_gene: TRBV18
CDR3nt: TGTGCCAGCCTCGCGGTGGGGGCGACCTCCTACAATGAGCAGTTCTTC
CDR3aa: CASLAVGATSYNEQFF

len: 14
j_gene: TRBJ2-7
abundance: .
d_gene: TRBD1
v_gene: TRBV28
CDR3nt: TGTGCCAGCAGCCTACAGGGGGGCGGAAGCGAGCAGTACTTC
CDR3aa: CASSLQGGGSEQYF

len: 12
j_gene: TRBJ2-7
abundance: .
d_gene: .
v_gene: TRBV5-4
CDR3nt: TGTGCCAGCAGCTTGGCCGGGGGGCAGCAGTACTTC
CDR3aa: CASSLAGGQQYF

len: 15
j_gene: TRBJ2-2
abundance: .
d_gene: .
v_gene: TRBV2
CDR3nt: TGTGCCAGCAGTGACTACCCCGGGATCACCGGGGAGCTGTTTTTT
CDR3aa: CASSDYPGITGELFF

len: 17
j_gene: TRBJ2-3
abundance: .
d_gene: TRBD2
v_gene: TRBV18
CDR3nt: TGTGCCAGCTCGCCACCGGGACTAGCGGTTAGCACAGATACGCAGTATTTT
CDR3aa: CASSPPGLAVSTDTQYF

len: 15
j_gene: TRBJ2-3
abundance: .
d_gene: .
v_gene: TRBV3-1/TRBV3-2
CDR3nt: TGTGCCAGCAGCGTCGGGGGTCAAAGCACAGATACGCAGTATTTT
CDR3aa: CASSVGGQSTDTQYF

len: 18
j_gene: TRBJ2-1
abundance: .
d_gene: TRBD2
v_gene: TRBV7-9
CDR3nt: TGTGCCAGCATGCCTAGCGGGACCCTACCCAGCTCCTACAATGAGCAGTTCTTC
CDR3aa: CASMPSGTLPSSYNEQFF

len: 15
j_gene: TRBJ2-3
abundance: .
d_gene: .
v_gene: TRBV7-9
CDR3nt: TGTGCCAGCAGCACAGGTTTGGAGAGCACAGATACGCAGTATTTT
CDR3aa: CASSTGLESTDTQYF

len: 14
j_gene: TRBJ1-2
abundance: .
d_gene: .
v_gene: TRBV13
CDR3nt: TGTGCCAGCAGCGTCCGGTTGATGAACTATGGCTACACCTTC
CDR3aa: CASSVRLMNYGYTF

len: 13
j_gene: TRBJ2-4
abundance: .
d_gene: .
v_gene: TRBV12-3/TRBV12-4
CDR3nt: TGTGCCAGCACTAGACTAGCCAAAAACATTCAGTACTTC
CDR3aa: CASTRLAKNIQYF

len: 15
j_gene: TRBJ2-3
abundance: .
d_gene: .
v_gene: TRBV2
CDR3nt: TGTGCCAGCAGTGCAGGGTCGGTTGGAACAGATACGCAGTATTTT
CDR3aa: CASSAGSVGTDTQYF

len: 15
j_gene: TRBJ2-1
abundance: .
d_gene: .
v_gene: TRBV3-1/TRBV3-2
CDR3nt: TGTGCCAGCAGCCAAGATTCATCCCCCCACAATGAGCAGTTCTTC
CDR3aa: CASSQDSSPHNEQFF

len: 16
j_gene: TRBJ1-2
abundance: once
d_gene: .
v_gene: TRBV28
CDR3nt: TGTGCCAGCAGTTTTCCCTCAGGGAGGGGGGACTATGGCTACACCTTC
CDR3aa: CASSFPSGRGDYGYTF

len: 15
j_gene: TRBJ2-7
abundance: .
d_gene: TRBD1
v_gene: TRBV6-2/TRBV6-3
CDR3nt: TGTGCCAGCAGTGAGCTACAGGGGGCCGGCTACGAGCAGTACTTC
CDR3aa: CASSELQGAGYEQYF

len: 16
j_gene: TRBJ2-5
abundance: .
d_gene: .
v_gene: TRBV5-1
CDR3nt: TGCGCCAGCAGCTTGGATCTAACAGCCATCGGAGAGACCCAGTACTTC
CDR3aa: CASSLDLTAIGETQYF

len: 17
j_gene: TRBJ2-1
abundance: .
d_gene: TRBD2
v_gene: TRBV7-9
CDR3nt: TGTGCCAGCAGCCTAGAGACTAGCGGGGGGGTGTACAATGAGCAGTTCTTC
CDR3aa: CASSLETSGGVYNEQFF

len: 12
j_gene: TRBJ2-7
abundance: .
d_gene: TRBD1
v_gene: TRBV5-1
CDR3nt: TGCGCCAGCAGTAGGACAGGGCGCGAGCAGTACTTC
CDR3aa: CASSRTGREQYF

len: 16
j_gene: TRBJ1-2
abundance: .
d_gene: .
v_gene: TRBV18
CDR3nt: TGTGCCAGCTCACCATGGGGGACAAAGAGTAACTATGGCTACACCTTC
CDR3aa: CASSPWGTKSNYGYTF

len: 14
j_gene: TRBJ1-4
abundance: .
d_gene: TRBD1
v_gene: TRBV27
CDR3nt: TGTGCCAGCAGGAACGGACAGGGAGGGGAAAAACTGTTTTTT
CDR3aa: CASRNGQGGEKLFF

len: 12
j_gene: TRBJ1-2
abundance: many
d_gene: TRBD1
v_gene: TRBV7-6
CDR3nt: TGTGCCAGCAGCCCAGGGGGCTATGGCTACACCTTC
CDR3aa: CASSPGGYGYTF

len: 17
j_gene: TRBJ1-2
abundance: .
d_gene: TRBD1
v_gene: TRBV19
CDR3nt: TGTGCCAGTAGCACAACATCGGGACAGGGTTCGAACTATGGCTACACCTTC
CDR3aa: CASSTTSGQGSNYGYTF

len: 15
j_gene: TRBJ2-7
abundance: .
d_gene: TRBD2
v_gene: TRBV7-9
CDR3nt: TGTGCCAGCAGCCGCGGACTAGCATTGGCCTACGAGCAGTACTTC
CDR3aa: CASSRGLALAYEQYF

len: 14
j_gene: TRBJ1-1
abundance: .
d_gene: .
v_gene: TRBV11-3
CDR3nt: TGTGCCAGCAGCTTCGGGGGTTCGAACACTGAAGCTTTCTTT
CDR3aa: CASSFGGSNTEAFF

len: 13
j_gene: TRBJ2-1
abundance: once
d_gene: .
v_gene: TRBV10-3
CDR3nt: TGTGCCATCAGTCTAGAGTTAAGAAATGAGCAGTTCTTC
CDR3aa: CAISLELRNEQFF

len: 17
j_gene: TRBJ2-7
abundance: .
d_gene: TRBD1
v_gene: TRBV5-1
CDR3nt: TGCGCCAGCAGCTTGGATGGTACGACAGGGATCGCCTACGAGCAGTACTTC
CDR3aa: CASSLDGTTGIAYEQYF

len: 14
j_gene: TRBJ2-7
abundance: .
d_gene: .
v_gene: TRBV6-5
CDR3nt: TGTGCCAGCACCGGGACTGAACTTTCCTACGAGCAGTACTTC
CDR3aa: CASTGTELSYEQYF

len: 13
j_gene: TRBJ1-2
abundance: .
d_gene: .
v_gene: TRBV14
CDR3nt: TGTGCCAGCAGCCAGGGGAGGGACTATGGCTACACCTTC
CDR3aa: CASSQGRDYGYTF

len: 18
j_gene: TRBJ2-1
abundance: once
d_gene: TRBD2
v_gene: TRBV3-1/TRBV3-2
CDR3nt: TGTGCCAGCAGCCAAGTCGCGGGGGGGGGAACCACCTACAATGAGCAGTTCTTC
CDR3aa: CASSQVAGGGTTYNEQFF

len: 16
j_gene: TRBJ2-3
abundance: once
d_gene: .
v_gene: TRBV5-6
CDR3nt: TGTGCCAGCAGCTCCTCCACTAGTCCGTCTATTTATACGCAGTATTTT
CDR3aa: CASSSSTSPSIYTQYF

len: 11
j_gene: TRBJ1-2
abundance: .
d_gene: .
v_gene: TRBV30
CDR3nt: TGTGCCTGGAATGTAACTATTATCCACACCTTC
CDR3aa: CAWNVTIIHTF

len: 12
j_gene: TRBJ2-1
abundance: .
d_gene: TRBD2
v_gene: TRBV11-3
CDR3nt: TGTGCCAGCAGCCAGGGACTAGGCGAGCAGTTCTTC
CDR3aa: CASSQGLGEQFF

len: 13
j_gene: TRBJ1-1
abundance: .
d_gene: .
v_gene: TRBV12-3/TRBV12-4
CDR3nt: TGTGCCAGCAGTCTAGTCCGGAGCGCTGAAGCTTTCTTT
CDR3aa: CASSLVRSAEAFF

len: 15
j_gene: TRBJ2-7
abundance: once
d_gene: TRBD1
v_gene: TRBV2
CDR3nt: TGTGCCAGCAAACGTCAGGGACAGGGGCCCTACGAGCAGTACTTC
CDR3aa: CASKRQGQGPYEQYF

len: 13
j_gene: TRBJ2-2
abundance: once
d_gene: .
v_gene: TRBV7-6
CDR3nt: TGTGCCAGCAGCTTATCGGGCACCGGGGAGCTGTTTTTT
CDR3aa: CASSLSGTGELFF

len: 15
j_gene: TRBJ2-7
abundance: .
d_gene: .
v_gene: TRBV6-1
CDR3nt: TGTGCCAGCAGTGAATGGGGACTCAAACCCTACGAGCAGTACTTC
CDR3aa: CASSEWGLKPYEQYF

len: 13
j_gene: TRBJ2-7
abundance: .
d_gene: .
v_gene: TRBV6-2/TRBV6-3
CDR3nt: TGTGCCAGCAGTGTCGGCAGGGCCTACGAGCAGTACTTC
CDR3aa: CASSVGRAYEQYF

len: 15
j_gene: TRBJ1-5
abundance: .
d_gene: TRBD1
v_gene: TRBV6-1
CDR3nt: TGTGCCAGCAGTGACCGGGACAGGGTCAATCAGCCCCAGCATTTT
CDR3aa: CASSDRDRVNQPQHF

len: 15
j_gene: TRBJ2-2
abundance: .
d_gene: TRBD2
v_gene: TRBV5-6
CDR3nt: TGTGCCAGCAGCCCCCACGGGGGGGACACCGGGGAGCTGTTTTTT
CDR3aa: CASSPHGGDTGELFF

len: 15
j_gene: TRBJ2-3
abundance: once
d_gene: .
v_gene: TRBV24-1
CDR3nt: TGTGCCACCAGTGATGCTGGACAGAGCACAGATACGCAGTATTTT
CDR3aa: CATSDAGQSTDTQYF

len: 15
j_gene: TRBJ2-3
abundance: .
d_gene: TRBD2
v_gene: TRBV4-3
CDR3nt: TGCGCCAGCAGCCTGGGACTAGCGGACACAGATACGCAGTATTTT
CDR3aa: CASSLGLADTDTQYF

len: 11
j_gene: TRBJ2-3
abundance: .
d_gene: .
v_gene: TRBV20-1
CDR3nt: TGCAGTGCTAGGTCGGTAAATACGCAGTATTTT
CDR3aa: CSARSVNTQYF

len: 16
j_gene: TRBJ1-6
abundance: .
d_gene: TRBD1
v_gene: TRBV5-1
CDR3nt: TGCGCCAGCAGCTATACGGGGACAGGGCGAAATTCACCCCTCCACTTT
CDR3aa: CASSYTGTGRNSPLHF

len: 14
j_gene: TRBJ1-2
abundance: .
d_gene: .
v_gene: TRBV4-3
CDR3nt: TGCGCCAGCAGCCAGTGGGGGGGCAGGGATGGCTACACCTTC
CDR3aa: CASSQWGGRDGYTF

len: 15
j_gene: TRBJ2-7
abundance: once
d_gene: .
v_gene: TRBV7-8
CDR3nt: TGTGCCAGCAGCTACAGGGGGGGCCCCGACTACGAGCAGTACTTC
CDR3aa: CASSYRGGPDYEQYF

len: 19
j_gene: TRBJ2-1
abundance: .
d_gene: TRBD2
v_gene: TRBV7-9
CDR3nt: TGTGCCAGCAGCAACCCCCCGCTAGCGGATTACAGCTCCTACAATGAGCAGTTCTTC
CDR3aa: CASSNPPLADYSSYNEQFF

len: 14
j_gene: TRBJ1-4
abundance: .
d_gene: .
v_gene: TRBV9
CDR3nt: TGTGCCAGCAGCGTACACGGGGTTGGGGAAAAACTGTTTTTT
CDR3aa: CASSVHGVGEKLFF

len: 15
j_gene: TRBJ1-1
abundance: .
d_gene: .
v_gene: TRBV18
CDR3nt: TGTGCCAGCTCGCTCATGGCGCGCGGGGACACTGAAGCTTTCTTT
CDR3aa: CASSLMARGDTEAFF

len: 16
j_gene: TRBJ1-5
abundance: .
d_gene: .
v_gene: TRBV19
CDR3nt: TGTGCCAGTAGTATTCTTGGGGGCTCGAGCAATCAGCCCCAGCATTTT
CDR3aa: CASSILGGSSNQPQHF

len: 16
j_gene: TRBJ1-1
abundance: .
d_gene: .
v_gene: TRBV27
CDR3nt: TGTGCCAGCAGTTTGAAAGGAGTGCGAATGAACACTGAAGCTTTCTTT
CDR3aa: CASSLKGVRMNTEAFF

len: 14
j_gene: TRBJ1-4
abundance: .
d_gene: .
v_gene: TRBV19
CDR3nt: TGTGCCAGTAATTTTGATCCAGGGGAAGAAAAACTGTTTTTT
CDR3aa: CASNFDPGEEKLFF

len: 15
j_gene: TRBJ1-5
abundance: .
d_gene: TRBD1
v_gene: TRBV28
CDR3nt: TGTGCCAGCACCTCCGGACAGGGCGGCAATCAGCCCCAGCATTTT
CDR3aa: CASTSGQGGNQPQHF

len: 16
j_gene: TRBJ2-5
abundance: .
d_gene: TRBD1
v_gene: TRBV18
CDR3nt: TGTGCCAGCTCACCGGGGGGACAGGGAAGGGGAGAGACCCAGTACTTC
CDR3aa: CASSPGGQGRGETQYF

len: 16
j_gene: TRBJ1-3
abundance: .
d_gene: TRBD1
v_gene: TRBV7-9
CDR3nt: TGTGCCAGCAGAGGACAGGGAATAAGCGCTGGAAACACCATATATTTT
CDR3aa: CASRGQGISAGNTIYF

len: 15
j_gene: TRBJ2-3
abundance: .
d_gene: .
v_gene: TRBV30
CDR3nt: TGTGCCTGGGGAAGAGGGAGAACTAGCACAGATACGCAGTATTTT
CDR3aa: CAWGRGRTSTDTQYF

len: 13
j_gene: TRBJ2-7
abundance: .
d_gene: .
v_gene: TRBV12-3/TRBV12-4
CDR3nt: TGTGCCAGCAGTGCAGTGGGCAGCTACGAGCAGTACTTC
CDR3aa: CASSAVGSYEQYF

len: 16
j_gene: TRBJ2-7
abundance: .
d_gene: .
v_gene: TRBV4-2
CDR3nt: TGTGCCAGCAGCCAAACCAGGGCGATCTATTTCTACGAGCAGTACTTC
CDR3aa: CASSQTRAIYFYEQYF